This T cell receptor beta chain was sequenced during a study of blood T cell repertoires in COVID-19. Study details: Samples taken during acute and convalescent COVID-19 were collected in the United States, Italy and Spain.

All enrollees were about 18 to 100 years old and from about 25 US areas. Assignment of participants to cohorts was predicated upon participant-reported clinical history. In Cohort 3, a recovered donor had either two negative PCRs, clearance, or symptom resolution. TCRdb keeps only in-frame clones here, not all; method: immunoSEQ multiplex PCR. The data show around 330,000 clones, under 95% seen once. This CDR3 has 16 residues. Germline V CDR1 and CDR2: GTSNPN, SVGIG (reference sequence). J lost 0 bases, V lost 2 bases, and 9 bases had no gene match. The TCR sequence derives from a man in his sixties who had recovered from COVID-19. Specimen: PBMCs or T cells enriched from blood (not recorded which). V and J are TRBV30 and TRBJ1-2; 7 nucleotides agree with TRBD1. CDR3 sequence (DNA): TGTGCCTGGAGTCCCTTGCGGGGACAGACTAACTATGGCTACACCTTC. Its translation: CAWSPLRGQTNYGYTF.